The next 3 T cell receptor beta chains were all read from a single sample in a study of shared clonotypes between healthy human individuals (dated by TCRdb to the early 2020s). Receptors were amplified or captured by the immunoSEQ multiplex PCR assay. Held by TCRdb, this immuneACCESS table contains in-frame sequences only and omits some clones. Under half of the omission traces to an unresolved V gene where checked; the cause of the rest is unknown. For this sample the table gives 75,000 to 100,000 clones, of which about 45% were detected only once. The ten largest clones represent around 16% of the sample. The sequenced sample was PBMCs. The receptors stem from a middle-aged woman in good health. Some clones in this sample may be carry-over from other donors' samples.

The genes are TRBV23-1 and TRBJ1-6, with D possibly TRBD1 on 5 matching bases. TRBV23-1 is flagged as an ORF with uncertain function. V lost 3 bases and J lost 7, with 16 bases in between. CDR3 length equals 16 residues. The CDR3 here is CASSHYRLLHNSPLHF. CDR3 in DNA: TGCGCCAGCAGTCACTACAGGCTGTTACACAATTCACCCCTCCACTTT.

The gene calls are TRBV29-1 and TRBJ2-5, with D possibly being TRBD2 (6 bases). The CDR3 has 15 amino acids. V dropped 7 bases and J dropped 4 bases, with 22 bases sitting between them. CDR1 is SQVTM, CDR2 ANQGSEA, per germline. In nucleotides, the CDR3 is TGCAGCGCTCCCGGGGTGGCGGGGTCCCCAGAGACCCAGTACTTC. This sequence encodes CSAPGVAGSPETQYF. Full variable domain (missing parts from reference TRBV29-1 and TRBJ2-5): SAVISQKPSRDICQRGTSLTIQCQVDSQVTMMFWYRQQPGQSLTLIATANQGSEATYESGFVIDKFPISRPNLTFSTLTVSNMSPEDSSIYLCSAPGVAGSPETQYFGPGTRLLVL.

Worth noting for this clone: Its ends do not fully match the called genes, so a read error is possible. In DNA, the CDR3 is TGTGTCAGCAGTCGACAGGAACCGAACACCGGGGAGCTGTTTTTT. Protein sequence: CVSSRQEPNTGELFF. The genes are TRBV6-6 and TRBJ2-2; D is perhaps TRBD1 (6 bases). The CDR3 totals 15 residues. Germline CDR1 MNHNY, CDR2 SVGAGI (reference sequence).